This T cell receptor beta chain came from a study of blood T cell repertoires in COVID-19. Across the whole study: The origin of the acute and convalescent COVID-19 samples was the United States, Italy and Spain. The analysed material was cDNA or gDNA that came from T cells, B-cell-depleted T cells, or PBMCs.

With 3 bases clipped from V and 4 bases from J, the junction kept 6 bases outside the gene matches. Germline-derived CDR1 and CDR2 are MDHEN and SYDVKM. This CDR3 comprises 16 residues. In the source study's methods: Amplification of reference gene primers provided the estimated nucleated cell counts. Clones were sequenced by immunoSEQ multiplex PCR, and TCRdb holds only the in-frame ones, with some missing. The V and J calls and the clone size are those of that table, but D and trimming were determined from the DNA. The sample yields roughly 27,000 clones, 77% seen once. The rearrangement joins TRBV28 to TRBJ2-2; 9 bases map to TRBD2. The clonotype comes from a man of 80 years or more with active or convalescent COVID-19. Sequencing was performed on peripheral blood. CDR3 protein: CASSFRGRAVTGELFF. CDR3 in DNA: TGTGCCAGCAGTTTTCGCGGGAGGGCGGTCACCGGGGAGCTGTTTTTT.